Listed below are T cell receptor beta chains from one sample, sequenced in a study of T cell responses to AZD1222 COVID-19 vaccine. TCRdb's table, derived via immunoSEQ multiplex PCR, lists solely in-frame clones and lacks some. Found here are about 100,000 clones, 85% to 90% of them singletons; the top ten hold roughly a sixth. The sample in question was peripheral blood, obtained on day 0 of AZD1222 vaccination. These receptors all stem from an adult in good health. Each CDR3 is given without its conserved first and last residue.

v_call cdr3_aa
TRBV19 ASSSTGTQETQY
TRBV27 ASSEWASFAGPGELF
TRBV27 ASSRDRRDGYT
TRBV6-6 ASSYQGQGVDGYT
TRBV7-9 ASSAQDYGYT
TRBV2 ASSIRTGFSTDTQY
TRBV29-1 SVGDSPGSLH
TRBV5-6 ASSLGTGVLSYGYT
TRBV9 ASSVHPGETNEKLF
TRBV24-1 ATSDSGTGVETQY
TRBV5-4 ASSLQLADTQY
TRBV5-8 ASSGGAQTNYGYT
TRBV19 ASRPGGNYNEQF
TRBV19 ASTPGDGSTEAF
TRBV30 AWSDSMNTEAF
TRBV19 ASSIGVGTGANVLT
TRBV19 ASSIDSNLDYGYT
TRBV6-6 ASSGGLAGVDSVF
TRBV6-5 ASRLRQGDGYT
TRBV6-2/TRBV6-3 ASSYDNLGQY
TRBV29-1 SVVVTGDSPLH
TRBV24-1 ATSEGTSGSSGANVLT
TRBV27 ASSLSQYLAGDGPDTQY
TRBV6-1 ASSEEFTIGNKLF
TRBV11-3 ASSRRSGGTGELF
TRBV19 ASSTQYRDGTEAF
TRBV3-1/TRBV3-2 ASSLQGTHEQY
TRBV5-6 ASSSSGQGGTEAF
TRBV12-3/TRBV12-4 ASSLAGGPAF
TRBV5-4 ASSLARLNYGYT
TRBV18 ASSAFRGDNEQF
TRBV9 ASSSRGQASGELF
TRBV27 ASSRPGTGDYEQF
TRBV7-9 ASSLVTAEAF
TRBV6-1 ASSVLLPTGRQRTNSPLH
TRBV18 ASSPPLSGALNQPQH
TRBV19 ASSEGGRTLNTEAF
TRBV9 ASSVGNSPLH
TRBV19 ASTPVVQEGAQH
TRBV7-8 ASSPMLKSYEQY
TRBV2 ASRDEGVYGYT
TRBV12-5 ASGLLAGGSGQPQH
TRBV25-1 ASSGTSGIYEQY
TRBV28 ASSLASPPEAF
TRBV7-3 ASSRDSQNTEAF
TRBV30 AWFPSPSRGGSSAYEQY
TRBV24-1 ATSDRQNFYEQY
TRBV27 ASSFRGDRAF
TRBV3-1/TRBV3-2 ASSQDWETQY
TRBV5-1 ASSKEGSGNTIY
TRBV9 ASSLASTGELF
TRBV6-1 ASSALEIPSTDTQY